A single sample gave rise to the 23 T cell receptor beta chains below, sequenced in a study of blood T cell repertoires in COVID-19. Some clones are missing from TCRdb's copy, which holds only in-frame ones; the method was immunoSEQ multiplex PCR. The data show 180,000 or so clones, with roughly 80% seen just once and 4.4% held by the top ten. The sequencing sample was made of PBMCs or T cells enriched from blood (not recorded which). These receptors came from a woman between 50 and 59 years old who had recovered from COVID-19.

J is TRBJ1-3 and V is TRBV5-1; TRBD1 aligns across 7 bases. Germline trimming cut 5 bases from V and 2 bases from J; bases unmatched to any gene: 7. The CDR3 length is 15 residues. Germline CDR1 is SGHRS and CDR2 is YFSETQ. CDR3 protein: CASSDPTGAGNTIYF. The CDR3 nucleotides read TGCGCCAGCAGTGACCCAACAGGGGCTGGAAACACCATATATTTT.

This chain uses TRBV11-3 with TRBJ1-5; 9 bases line up with TRBD1. J gave up 4 bases and V 3 bases, and 4 bases lay outside the gene matches. This CDR3 is built from 15 residues. The germline V gene encodes CDR1 SGHNT and CDR2 YENEEA. The CDR3 nucleotides read TGTGCCAGCAGCTTGGGACAGGGAAGAAATCAGCCCCAGCATTTT. Its translation: CASSLGQGRNQPQHF.

This chain connects TRBV12-3 or TRBV12-4 to TRBJ1-6; D remains ambiguous. This CDR3 comprises 13 residues. The V end was cut by 7 bases, the J end by 8 bases, with 12 bases between. In nucleotides, the CDR3 is TGTGCCAGCACCTTGGGCGATTATTCACCCCTCCACTTT. It encodes CASTLGDYSPLHF.

The J gene is TRBJ1-2, the V gene TRBV28; 7 bases match TRBD1. Germline CDR1 MDHEN, CDR2 SYDVKM. V was clipped by 7 bases and J by 4 bases; unmatched bases: 9. There are 14 residues in the CDR3. This chain's CDR3 is CASTPPTGRYGYTF. In DNA, the CDR3 is TGTGCCAGCACCCCCCCGACAGGGCGCTATGGCTACACCTTC.

CDR3 nucleotide sequence: TGTGCCAGCAGCCCTACGACAGGGCTGCGGTATGGCTACACCTTC. Its protein is CASSPTTGLRYGYTF. The rearrangement joins TRBV9 to TRBJ1-2; 7 bases line up with TRBD1. V was clipped by 4 bases and J by 5 bases; unmatched bases: 11. Germline V gene lookup returns CDR1 SGDLS and CDR2 YYNGEE. The CDR3 extends over 15 amino acids. The full variable domain, completed using reference TRBV9 and TRBJ1-2, is DSGVTQTPKHLITATGQRVTLRCSPRSGDLSVYWYQQSLDQGLQFLIQYYNGEERAKGNILERFSAQQFPDLHSELNLSSLELGDSALYFCASSPTTGLRYGYTFGSGTRLTVV.

The chain carries TRBV6-2 or TRBV6-3 and TRBJ1-5; 10 bases are a match to TRBD1. Trimming took 5 bases from V and 7 from J; bases not matched to a gene: 8. Germline-derived CDR1 and CDR2 are MNHEY and SVGEGT. This CDR3 contains 15 residues. CDR3 protein: CASSPRGQGVQPQHF. CDR3 bases: TGTGCCAGCAGTCCCCGTGGACAGGGGGTCCAGCCCCAGCATTTT.

This clone turned up a few times. The chain recombines TRBV15 with TRBJ2-3; D is possibly TRBD2 (5 bases). This CDR3 has 13 residues. V was pared by 0 bases and J by 5 bases, with 6 bases between. CDR1 and CDR2 from the germline V gene are LNHNV and YYDKDF (reference sequence). CDR3 DNA sequence: TGTGCCACCAGCAGAGATCGGGAAGATACGCAGTATTTT. As protein: CATSRDREDTQYF. The full variable domain, its missing parts supplied by reference TRBV15 and TRBJ2-3, is DAMVIQNPRYQVTQFGKPVTLSCSQTLNHNVMYWYQQKSSQAPKLLFHYYDKDFNNEADTPDNFQSRRPNTSFCFLDIRSPGLGDTAMYLCATSRDREDTQYFGPGTRLTVL.

This chain uses TRBV2 with TRBJ2-3, with 7 bases matching TRBD1. The V segment lost 6 bases and the J segment 5 bases; nucleotides outside the gene matches: 8. Germline CDR1 is SNHLY and CDR2 is FYNNEI. The CDR3 length is 14 residues. CDR3 DNA: TGTGCCAGCAGCCGCGCGAGGGGGCTAGATACGCAGTATTTT. Encoded protein: CASSRARGLDTQYF.

The gene calls are TRBV4-1 and TRBJ2-1; possible D gene TRBD2, 5 bases. Germline V gene data show CDR1 as MGHRA and CDR2 as YSYEKL. V was cut by 6 bases and J by 2 bases, with 14 bases left in between. CDR3 length: 15 amino acids. CDR3 sequence: CASRLTTTTYNEQFF. The CDR3 DNA reads as TGCGCCAGCAGATTGACTACAACAACCTACAATGAGCAGTTCTTC.

This clone was picked up a small number of times. The chain links TRBV30 to TRBJ1-2, with TRBD1 matching 7 bases. CDR3 length: 13 residues. Trimming cost V 3 bases and J 14 bases; bases outside gene matches: 15. CDR1 and CDR2 from the germline V gene are GTSNPN and SVGIG (reference sequence). The CDR3 nucleotides are TGTGCCTGGAGCCCGCCGGGACAGCGGCCTGGGACCTTC. This encodes CAWSPPGQRPGTF.

Written as DNA, the CDR3 is TGTGCCAGCAGCTTAGCCGCGGGGTTTGGCTATGGCTACACCTTC. Translation: CASSLAAGFGYGYTF. The V gene is TRBV7-2, the J gene TRBJ1-2, with D uncertain. This CDR3 has 15 residues. V lost 0 bases, J lost 4 bases, and 12 bases lay in between. CDR1 and CDR2 (germline): SGHTA, FQGNSA.

This clone was picked up many times. CDR3 residues: CASSHPGGEQYV. The CDR3 DNA is TGTGCCAGCAGCCACCCGGGGGGCGAGCAGTACGTC. The chain is built from TRBV11-2 and TRBJ2-7, with 7 positions matching TRBD2. CDR3 length equals 12 residues. V was clipped by 5 bases and J by 6 bases; unmatched bases: 4. Germline CDR1 is SGHAT and CDR2 is FQNNGV.

V is TRBV30 and J is TRBJ1-1, with 9 bases fitting TRBD1. The V gene end was trimmed by 5 bases and the J gene end by 4 bases; junction bases not matched to a gene: 2. Germline V lookup: CDR1 GTSNPN, CDR2 SVGIG (reference sequence). The CDR3 contains 12 residues. CDR3: CAWGQGSTEAFF. The CDR3 DNA reads as TGTGCCTGGGGACAGGGGAGCACTGAAGCTTTCTTT.

The chain is built from TRBV21-1 and TRBJ1-2. TRBV21-1 is shown as a pseudogene. The CDR3 is made up of 15 amino acids. CDR3 sequence reads: CASSLGGQPNYGYTF. CDR3 DNA sequence: TGTGCCAGCAGCCTCGGAGGGCAGCCCAACTATGGCTACACCTTC.

The chain carries TRBV2 and TRBJ2-1; 13 positions match TRBD2. J gave up 8 bases and V 3 bases, and 7 bases lay outside the gene matches. The length of the CDR3 is 16 residues. From germline, CDR1 is SNHLY and CDR2 FYNNEI. The DNA of the CDR3 is TGTGCCAGCAGTGACGCTACTAGCGGGAGGGGCTATGAGCAGTTCTTC. Residues: CASSDATSGRGYEQFF.

This clone was found once. The chain carries TRBV7-9 and TRBJ2-7; 9 bases map to TRBD1. Germline assignment: CDR1 SEHNR and CDR2 FQNEAQ (reference sequence). Trimming cost V 5 bases and J 1 base; bases outside gene matches: 3. The CDR3 consists of 14 residues. In DNA, the CDR3 is TGTGCCAGCAGCCGAGGGACAGGGTCCTACGAGCAGTACGTC. Translation: CASSRGTGSYEQYV.

The CDR3, as DNA: TGTGCCAGTAGTATCCAAGGGGGCTCAAGGGAAAAACTGTTTTTT. Protein: CASSIQGGSREKLFF. This chain connects TRBV19 to TRBJ1-4, with 7 positions matching TRBD1. CDR1 and CDR2 from the germline V gene are LNHDA and SQIVND (reference sequence). The ends lost 3 bases at V and 8 bases at J; junction bases unmatched: 9. This CDR3 comprises 15 residues. The variable domain in full, completed from reference TRBV19 and TRBJ1-4, reads DGGITQSPKYLFRKEGQNVTLSCEQNLNHDAMYWYRQDPGQGLRLIYYSQIVNDFQKGDIAEGYSVSREKKESFPLTVTSAQKNPTAFYLCASSIQGGSREKLFFGSGTQLSVL.

This clone appeared a few times. This rearrangement joins TRBV11-2 to TRBJ1-3; possibly TRBD1 for D (5 bases). Trimming left V 5 bases short and J 5 bases short, with 13 bases between. Germline loops: CDR1 SGHAT, CDR2 FQNNGV. The CDR3 runs to 14 residues. The CDR3 loop reads CASSTRQSRNTIYF. In DNA form, the CDR3 reads TGTGCCAGCAGCACCCGACAGAGCCGAAACACCATATATTTT.

The CDR3 protein is CASSTRGEGNSNQPQHF. CDR3 sequence (DNA): TGTGCCAGCAGTACACGGGGGGAGGGCAATAGCAATCAGCCCCAGCATTTT. The V and J genes are TRBV27 and TRBJ1-5; tentatively, D is TRBD1 (5 bases). Germline values: CDR1 MNHEY, CDR2 SMNVEV (reference sequence). The V gene lost 5 bases and the J gene lost 0 bases, with 17 bases spanning the gap. The CDR3 has 17 residues.

This clone was seen only once. The gene calls are TRBV6-4 and TRBJ1-1; D gene ambiguous. V gave up 10 bases and J gave up 1 base, with 4 bases separating them. CDR3 length: 10 amino acids. Germline V gene data show CDR1 as MRHNA and CDR2 as SNTAGT. CDR3 residues: CATRNTEAFF. CDR3 sequence (DNA): TGTGCCACCCGGAACACTGAAGCTTTCTTT.

This chain joins TRBV6-1 and TRBJ2-5, with TRBD2 as a possible D gene (6 bases). Germline lookup yields CDR1 MNHNS and CDR2 SASEGT. V was shortened by 2 bases and J by 5 bases, with 12 bases between the two germline ends. The length of the CDR3 is 14 residues. The CDR3 loop reads CASSELGAGETQYF. CDR3 bases: TGTGCCAGCAGTGAATTAGGTGCGGGGGAGACCCAGTACTTC.

This rearrangement joins TRBV27 to TRBJ1-5; D not certain. Germline CDR1 MNHEY, CDR2 SMNVEV (reference sequence). V was trimmed by 1 base and J by 4 bases, leaving 8 bases between them. This CDR3 has 14 amino acids. CDR3 in DNA: TGTGCCAGCAGTTTATACGGAGGGAATCAGCCCCAGCATTTT. Protein sequence: CASSLYGGNQPQHF.

This clone was observed a few times. V is TRBV11-1 and J is TRBJ1-2; D gene ambiguous. The CDR3 loop spans 14 amino acids. The V gene's germline CDR1 is SGHAT and CDR2 FQDESV (reference sequence). Trimming took off 1 base at V and 8 bases at J, with 14 bases between the two ends. In nucleotides, the CDR3 is TGTGCCAGCAGCTTAGGCTTCAGCGGCGGGGGCTACACCTTC. Its protein product is CASSLGFSGGGYTF.